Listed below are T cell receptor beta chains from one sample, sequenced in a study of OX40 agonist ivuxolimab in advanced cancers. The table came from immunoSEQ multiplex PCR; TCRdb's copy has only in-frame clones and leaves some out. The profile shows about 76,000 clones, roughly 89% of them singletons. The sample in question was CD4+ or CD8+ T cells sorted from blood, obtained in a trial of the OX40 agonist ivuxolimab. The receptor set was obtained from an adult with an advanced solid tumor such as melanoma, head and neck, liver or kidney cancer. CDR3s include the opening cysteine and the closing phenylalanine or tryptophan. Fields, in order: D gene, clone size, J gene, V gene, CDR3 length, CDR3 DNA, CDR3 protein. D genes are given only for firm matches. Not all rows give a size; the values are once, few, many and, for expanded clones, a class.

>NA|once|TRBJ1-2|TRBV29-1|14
TGCAGCGTTGCGGGCCAGTTCAGTCCCTATGGCTACACCTTC
CSVAGQFSPYGYTF
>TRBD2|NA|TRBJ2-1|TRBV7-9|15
TGTGCCAGCAGGACCGGGACTAGCGGTTACAATGAGCAGTTCTTC
CASRTGTSGYNEQFF
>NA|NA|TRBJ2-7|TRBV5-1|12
TGCGCCAGCAGCTTGGTGCCGTACGAGCAGTACTTC
CASSLVPYEQYF
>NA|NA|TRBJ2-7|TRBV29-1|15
TGCAGCGTTGAAGGGGGAAACGACCGATCCTACGAGCAGTACTTC
CSVEGGNDRSYEQYF
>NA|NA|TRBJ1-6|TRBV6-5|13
TGTGCCAGCAGTGTTAACAGGGCCTCACCCCTCCACTTT
CASSVNRASPLHF
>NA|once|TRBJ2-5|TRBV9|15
TGTGCCAGCAGGGCCACTGGGGGAGGTGGAGAGACCCAGTACTTC
CASRATGGGGETQYF
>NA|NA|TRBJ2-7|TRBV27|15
TGTGCCAGCAGTCACCCTTCGATAGAGAGGTACGAGCAGTACTTC
CASSHPSIERYEQYF
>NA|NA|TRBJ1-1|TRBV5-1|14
TGCGCCAGCAGCTTGGTAGCAGGGAACACTGAAGCTTTCTTT
CASSLVAGNTEAFF
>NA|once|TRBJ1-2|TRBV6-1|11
TGTGCCAGCAGGCCCGTCAGAGCCTACACCTTC
CASRPVRAYTF
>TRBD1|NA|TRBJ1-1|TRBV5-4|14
TGTGCCAGCAGCTTGGTTGGACAGGGAACTGAAGCTTTCTTT
CASSLVGQGTEAFF
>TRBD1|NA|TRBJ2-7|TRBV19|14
TGTGCCAGTAGTCTTGCCCAGGGGGATTACGAGCAGTACTTC
CASSLAQGDYEQYF
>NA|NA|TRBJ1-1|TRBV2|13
TGTGCCAGCATAGGACAGAGGAACACTGAAGCTTTCTTT
CASIGQRNTEAFF
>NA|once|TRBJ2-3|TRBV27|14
TGTGCCAGCAGTACCACACTAAGCACAGATACGCAGTATTTT
CASSTTLSTDTQYF
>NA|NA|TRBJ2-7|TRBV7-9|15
TGTGCCAGCAGCTTATTCCGGGACGGCCCCTACGAGCAGTACTTC
CASSLFRDGPYEQYF
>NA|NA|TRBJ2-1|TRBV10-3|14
TGTGCCATCAGTGAGTCGCCCGTTCACAATGAGCAGTTCTTC
CAISESPVHNEQFF
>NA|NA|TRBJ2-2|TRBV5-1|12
TGCGCCAGCAGCTTGGCCGGCGGGGAGCTGTTTTTT
CASSLAGGELFF
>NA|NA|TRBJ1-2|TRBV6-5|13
TGTGCCAGCAGTTACCGGGACGTCCATGGCTACACCTTC
CASSYRDVHGYTF